The rows below give T cell receptor beta chains drawn from one sample of a study of control samples from healthy donors and cancer patients. Profiling relied on immunoSEQ multiplex PCR, and the TCRdb table lists in-frame clones only, not all of them. The table shows 100,000 to 150,000 clones, with 80% to 95% occurring only once. Sequencing was carried out using blood. The receptor set was obtained from a young man in good health. Each CDR3 is given with its conserved first and last residue. Fields, in order: J gene, V gene, clone size, D gene, CDR3 protein, CDR3 DNA. A D gene is named only where the DNA matches it firmly. The size entry is marked missing in some rows and otherwise reads once, few, many or a size class.

TRBJ1-6	TRBV7-6	few	-	CASSLVWSGVSPPLHF	TGTGCCAGCAGCTTAGTTTGGTCAGGAGTGAGCCCACCCCTCCACTTT
TRBJ1-5	TRBV7-9	-	-	CASSLVEGQGSQPQHF	TGTGCCAGCAGCTTAGTCGAGGGCCAGGGCAGTCAGCCCCAGCATTTT
TRBJ1-6	TRBV2	-	-	CASGREGSPLHF	TGTGCCAGCGGGAGGGAAGGATCACCCCTCCACTTT
TRBJ2-3	TRBV20-1	-	-	CSARLDTQYF	TGCAGTGCTAGACTAGATACGCAGTATTTT
TRBJ1-1	TRBV11-2	-	-	CASSLDGVGGTEAFF	TGTGCCAGCAGCTTAGATGGTGTAGGGGGTACTGAAGCTTTCTTT
TRBJ1-1	TRBV5-1	-	-	CASSLDGRHRGTEAFF	TGCGCCAGCAGCTTGGACGGCAGACATCGGGGCACTGAAGCTTTCTTT
TRBJ1-5	TRBV15	-	-	CATSRHRSGSNQPQHF	TGTGCCACCAGCAGGCACAGGAGTGGGTCCAATCAGCCCCAGCATTTT
TRBJ1-2	TRBV11-1	-	-	CASSLSSTANYGYTF	TGTGCCAGCAGCTTAAGTTCGACGGCGAACTATGGCTACACCTTC
TRBJ2-3	TRBV19	-	TRBD2	CASSGTSGGSDTQYF	TGTGCCAGTAGCGGGACTAGCGGGGGTTCAGATACGCAGTATTTT
TRBJ1-1	TRBV2	-	TRBD1	CASSEEGAGTEAFF	TGTGCCAGCAGTGAAGAGGGGGCTGGCACTGAAGCTTTCTTT
TRBJ1-2	TRBV5-4	-	-	CASSPRGATGRSLYGYTF	TGTGCCAGCAGCCCCCGCGGGGCGACAGGACGAAGCCTTTATGGCTACACCTTC
TRBJ2-7	TRBV18	once	TRBD1	CASSESGGDEQYF	TGTGCCAGCTCAGAATCAGGGGGTGACGAGCAGTACTTC
TRBJ1-2	TRBV18	-	TRBD1	CASSPTTGGEGYTF	TGTGCCAGCTCACCGACGACAGGGGGAGAGGGCTACACCTTC
TRBJ2-5	TRBV3-1/TRBV3-2	-	-	CASSQERVTGQETQYF	TGTGCCAGCAGCCAAGAGAGAGTAACAGGGCAAGAGACCCAGTACTTC
TRBJ1-2	TRBV2	-	-	CARMDGDDGYTF	TGTGCCAGGATGGACGGTGACGATGGCTACACCTTC
TRBJ1-6	TRBV6-6	-	TRBD1	CASSYSGTGAFSPLHF	TGTGCCAGCAGTTATTCCGGGACAGGGGCCTTTTCACCCCTCCACTTT
TRBJ2-7	TRBV6-1	-	TRBD1	CASSDGQGAYEQYF	TGTGCCAGCAGTGATGGACAGGGGGCTTACGAGCAGTACTTC
TRBJ1-1	TRBV29-1	-	TRBD1	CSVEDWTHQGGLPHTEAFF	TGCAGCGTTGAAGATTGGACCCACCAGGGGGGCTTACCGCACACTGAAGCTTTCTTT
TRBJ1-6	TRBV9	-	TRBD1	CASSPTGTGSSYNSPLHF	TGTGCCAGCAGCCCAACCGGGACAGGGAGCTCCTATAATTCACCCCTCCACTTT
TRBJ2-7	TRBV9	-	-	CASSPSGGHSYEQYF	TGTGCCAGCAGCCCTTCGGGGGGCCACTCCTACGAGCAGTACTTC
TRBJ2-6	TRBV19	-	TRBD1	CASSIDRGFGANVLTF	TGTGCCAGTAGTATAGACAGGGGGTTTGGGGCCAACGTCCTGACTTTC
TRBJ1-6	TRBV5-6	-	-	CASTPSRSYNSPLHF	TGTGCCAGTACCCCAAGCAGGTCTTATAATTCACCCCTCCACTTT
TRBJ2-4	TRBV28	-	TRBD2	CASSPRTSGGPREYF	TGTGCCAGCAGCCCCCGGACTAGCGGGGGTCCCCGGGAGTACTTC
TRBJ2-1	TRBV6-2/TRBV6-3	-	TRBD1	CASSYAGTGNYNEQFF	TGTGCCAGCAGTTATGCCGGGACAGGGAACTACAATGAGCAGTTCTTC
TRBJ2-3	TRBV5-1	-	-	CASSLVGRITDTQYF	TGCGCCAGCAGCTTGGTTGGCAGAATCACAGATACGCAGTATTTT
TRBJ2-5	TRBV5-1	-	TRBD1	CASSLKRRDRGLLGETQYF	TGCGCCAGCAGCTTGAAGCGCCGGGACAGGGGGCTTTTGGGAGAGACCCAGTACTTC
TRBJ2-3	TRBV6-4	-	TRBD2	CASSEERGGQDTQYF	TGTGCCAGCAGTGAAGAGCGGGGGGGCCAAGATACGCAGTATTTT
TRBJ1-5	TRBV7-9	-	-	CASSLDRQPQHF	TGTGCCAGCAGCTTAGATCGTCAGCCCCAGCATTTT
TRBJ2-7	TRBV2	-	-	CASSEAVLSYEQYF	TGTGCCAGCAGTGAAGCGGTCCTATCCTACGAGCAGTACTTC
TRBJ2-7	TRBV9	-	TRBD2	CASSSRAGGPGNEQYF	TGTGCCAGCAGCTCCCGAGCGGGGGGGCCGGGAAACGAGCAGTACTTC
TRBJ1-1	TRBV19	-	-	CASSISGNTEAFF	TGTGCCAGTAGTATTTCGGGGAACACTGAAGCTTTCTTT
TRBJ2-5	TRBV11-2	-	TRBD2	CASSSRYSGGAWETQYF	TGTGCCAGCAGCTCGAGATATAGCGGGGGGGCATGGGAGACCCAGTACTTC
TRBJ2-1	TRBV7-2	-	TRBD1	CASSLDRGSYNEQFF	TGTGCCAGCAGCTTGGACAGGGGGTCCTACAATGAGCAGTTCTTC
TRBJ2-1	TRBV13	-	-	CASSSSISYNEQFF	TGTGCCAGCAGCTCCTCGATATCATACAATGAGCAGTTCTTC
TRBJ1-1	TRBV6-4	-	-	CASSPDGVAEAFF	TGTGCCAGCAGCCCGGATGGTGTTGCTGAAGCTTTCTTT
TRBJ1-1	TRBV10-1	once	-	CASSPTAYTEAFF	TGCGCCAGCAGTCCTACCGCCTACACTGAAGCTTTCTTT
TRBJ2-7	TRBV7-2	-	-	CASSPSGPYEQYF	TGTGCCAGCAGCCCTTCAGGGCCCTACGAGCAGTACTTC
TRBJ1-1	TRBV2	-	TRBD1	CASSLNRGTEAFF	TGTGCCAGCAGTTTGAACAGGGGAACTGAAGCTTTCTTT
TRBJ2-1	TRBV27	-	TRBD2	CASKGREGSYNEQFF	TGTGCCAGCAAAGGTCGGGAGGGGTCCTACAATGAGCAGTTCTTC
TRBJ2-3	TRBV5-1	once	-	CASSLDQVTNTQYF	TGCGCCAGCAGCTTGGACCAGGTGACAAATACGCAGTATTTT
TRBJ1-2	TRBV7-9	-	-	CASSSTDSTSNYGYTF	TGTGCCAGCAGCTCAACAGACAGCACCTCTAACTATGGCTACACCTTC
TRBJ2-5	TRBV7-2	-	-	CASGRSGTQETQYF	TGTGCCAGCGGCCGTAGCGGAACCCAAGAGACCCAGTACTTC
TRBJ1-2	TRBV2	-	-	CASSPGRMGYGYTF	TGTGCCAGCAGTCCGGGACGCATGGGCTATGGCTACACCTTC